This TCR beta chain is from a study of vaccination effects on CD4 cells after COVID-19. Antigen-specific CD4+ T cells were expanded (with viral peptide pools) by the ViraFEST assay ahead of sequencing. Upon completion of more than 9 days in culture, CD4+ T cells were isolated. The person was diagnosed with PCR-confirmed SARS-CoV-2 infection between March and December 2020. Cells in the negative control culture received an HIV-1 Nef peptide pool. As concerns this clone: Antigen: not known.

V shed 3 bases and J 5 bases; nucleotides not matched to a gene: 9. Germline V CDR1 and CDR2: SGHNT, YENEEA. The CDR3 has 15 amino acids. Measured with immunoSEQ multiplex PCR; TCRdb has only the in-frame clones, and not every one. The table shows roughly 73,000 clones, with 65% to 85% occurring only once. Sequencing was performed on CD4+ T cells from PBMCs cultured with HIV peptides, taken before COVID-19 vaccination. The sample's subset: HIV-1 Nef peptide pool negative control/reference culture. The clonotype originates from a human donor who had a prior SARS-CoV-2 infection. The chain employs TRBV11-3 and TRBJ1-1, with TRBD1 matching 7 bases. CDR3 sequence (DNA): TGTGCCAGCAGCTTCGGGGCAGGGGGTTCTACTGAAGCTTTCTTT. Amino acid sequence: CASSFGAGGSTEAFF.